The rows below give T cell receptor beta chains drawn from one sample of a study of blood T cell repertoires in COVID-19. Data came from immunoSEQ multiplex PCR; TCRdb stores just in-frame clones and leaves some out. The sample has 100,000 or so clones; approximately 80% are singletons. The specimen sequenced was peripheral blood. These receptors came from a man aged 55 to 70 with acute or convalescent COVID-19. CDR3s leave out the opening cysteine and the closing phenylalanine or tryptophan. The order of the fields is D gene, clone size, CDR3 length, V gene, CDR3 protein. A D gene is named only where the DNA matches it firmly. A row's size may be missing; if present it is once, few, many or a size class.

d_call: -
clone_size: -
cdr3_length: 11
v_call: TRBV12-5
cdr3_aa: ASGLVGGYGYT

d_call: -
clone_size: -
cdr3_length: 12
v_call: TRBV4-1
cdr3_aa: ASSPPLTGTEAF

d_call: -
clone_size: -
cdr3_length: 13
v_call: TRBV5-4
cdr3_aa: ASSPRSGSTDTQY

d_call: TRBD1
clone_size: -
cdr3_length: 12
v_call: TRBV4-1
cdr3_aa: ASSQGDRGGEQF

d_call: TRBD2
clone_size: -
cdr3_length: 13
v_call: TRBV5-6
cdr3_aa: ASSFRLAGEPALF

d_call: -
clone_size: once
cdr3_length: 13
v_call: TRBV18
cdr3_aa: ASSPSNSLNTEAF

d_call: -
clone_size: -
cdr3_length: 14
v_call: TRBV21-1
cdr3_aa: ASSKKRAGVADTQY

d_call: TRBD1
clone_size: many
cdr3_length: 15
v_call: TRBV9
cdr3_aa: ASSVNPGTGDQETQY

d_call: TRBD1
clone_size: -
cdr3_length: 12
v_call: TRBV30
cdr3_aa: AETPGQGSGGYT

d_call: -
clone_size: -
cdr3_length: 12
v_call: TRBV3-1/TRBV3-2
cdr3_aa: ASRFGEGGAEAF

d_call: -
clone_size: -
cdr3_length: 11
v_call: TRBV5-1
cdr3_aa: ASSWGADPEQF

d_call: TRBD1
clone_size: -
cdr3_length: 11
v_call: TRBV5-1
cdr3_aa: ASSLGGQEKLF

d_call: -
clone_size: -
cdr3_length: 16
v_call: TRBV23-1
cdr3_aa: ASISGRAREISGNTIY

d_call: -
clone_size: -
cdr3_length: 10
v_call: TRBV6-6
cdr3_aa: ASREYQETQY

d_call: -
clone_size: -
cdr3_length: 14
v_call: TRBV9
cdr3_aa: ASSPRNSPRTDTQY

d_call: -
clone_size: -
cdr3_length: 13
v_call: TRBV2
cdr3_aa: ASRRRDNSNQPQH

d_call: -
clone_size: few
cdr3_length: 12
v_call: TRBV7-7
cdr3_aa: ASSDRRGTGELF

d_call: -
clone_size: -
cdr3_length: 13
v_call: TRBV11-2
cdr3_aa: ASSLESGAEAGAF

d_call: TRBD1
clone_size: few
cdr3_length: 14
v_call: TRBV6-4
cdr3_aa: ASSDSAGTGVDGYT

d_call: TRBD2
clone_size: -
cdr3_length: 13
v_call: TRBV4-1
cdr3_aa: ASSLYPSGGNEQF

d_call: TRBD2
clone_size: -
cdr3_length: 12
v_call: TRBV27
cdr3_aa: AAGLAGAINEQF

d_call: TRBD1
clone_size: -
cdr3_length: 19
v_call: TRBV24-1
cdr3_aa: ATSDLSPGTGTGPQYNEQF

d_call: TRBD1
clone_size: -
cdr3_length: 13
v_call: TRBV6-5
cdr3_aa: ASRDRSVNAGELF

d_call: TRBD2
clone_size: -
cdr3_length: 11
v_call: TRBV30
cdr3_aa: ACTGLAGGEQF

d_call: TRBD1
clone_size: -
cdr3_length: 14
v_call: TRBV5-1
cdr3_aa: ASSSAGTGYGNTIY

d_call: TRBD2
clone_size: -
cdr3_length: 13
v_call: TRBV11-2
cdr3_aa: ASRPLAVNTDTQY

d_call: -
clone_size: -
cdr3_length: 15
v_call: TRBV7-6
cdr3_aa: ASSLVVPLLGTGELF

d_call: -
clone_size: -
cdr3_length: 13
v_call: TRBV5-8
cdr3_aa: ASSFERSSYNEQF

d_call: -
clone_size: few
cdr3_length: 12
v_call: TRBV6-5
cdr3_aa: ASSLGHLEWEQY

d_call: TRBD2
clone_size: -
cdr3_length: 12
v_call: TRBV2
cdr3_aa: ARGEVAGHNEQF

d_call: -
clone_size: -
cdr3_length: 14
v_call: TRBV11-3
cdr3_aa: ASSREGGGLNYGYT

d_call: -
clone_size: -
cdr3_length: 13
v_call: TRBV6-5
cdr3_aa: ASRRGPATNEKLF

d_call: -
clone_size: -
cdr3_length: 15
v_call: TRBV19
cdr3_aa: ASSSNSGLGGTQPQH

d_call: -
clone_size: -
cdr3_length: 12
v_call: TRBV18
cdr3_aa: ASSMASDSETQY

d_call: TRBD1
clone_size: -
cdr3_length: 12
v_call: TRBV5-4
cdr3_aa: ASSLDRGQTEAF

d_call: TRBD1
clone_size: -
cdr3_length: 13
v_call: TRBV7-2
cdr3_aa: ASSSRQGANEKLF

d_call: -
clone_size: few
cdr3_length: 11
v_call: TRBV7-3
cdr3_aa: ASSFRANTEAF

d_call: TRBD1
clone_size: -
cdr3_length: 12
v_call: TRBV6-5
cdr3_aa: ASRRTGTNEKLF

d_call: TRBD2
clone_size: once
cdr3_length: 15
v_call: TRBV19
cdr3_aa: ASRRAGGLAGGAEQF

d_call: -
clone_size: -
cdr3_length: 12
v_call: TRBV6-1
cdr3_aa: ASSENQVNTEAF

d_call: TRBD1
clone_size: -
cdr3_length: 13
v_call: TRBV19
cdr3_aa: ASRPQTGSNTEAF

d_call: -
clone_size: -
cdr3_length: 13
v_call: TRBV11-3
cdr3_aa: ASSWRAGGTGELF